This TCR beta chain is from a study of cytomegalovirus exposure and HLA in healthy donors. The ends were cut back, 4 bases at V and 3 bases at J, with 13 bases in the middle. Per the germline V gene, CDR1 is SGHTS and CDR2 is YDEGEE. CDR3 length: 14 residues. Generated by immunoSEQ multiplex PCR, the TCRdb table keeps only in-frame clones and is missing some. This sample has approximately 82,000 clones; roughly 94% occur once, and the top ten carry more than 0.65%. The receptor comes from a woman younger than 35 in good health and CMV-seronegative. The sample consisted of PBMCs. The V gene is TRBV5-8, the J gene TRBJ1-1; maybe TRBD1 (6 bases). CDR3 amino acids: CASSPRDIYTEAFF. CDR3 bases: TGTGCCAGCAGCCCACGGGACATCTACACTGAAGCTTTCTTT.